Sequencing of this TCR beta chain was carried out in a study of vaccination and CD4 T cells after COVID-19. Study-wide context: The makeup of the convalescents was six males and four females, two of them Hispanic.

V lost 5 bases to trimming and J lost 5 bases; unmatched junction nucleotides: 5. Germline V gene sequence: CDR1 LNHDA, CDR2 SQIVND (reference sequence). The CDR3 runs to 15 residues. Note on this clonotype: Its antigen is unknown.

Study-wide points: Convalescent patients had a median about 86% of reactive clones appearing only post-vaccination. From a median of about 20 to 38, SARS-CoV-2-reactive clonotypes increased, though not significantly. Spike mono-reactivity marked 304 of 307 vaccine-specific clones in convalescent patients.

The treatment denotes: roughly 10-day PBMC culture with coronavirus spike peptide pools or control peptides (ViraFEST assay). The Oncomine TCR Beta short-read assay sequenced DNA from cultured CD4+ T cells. From the PCR reads, TCRdb called clonotypes with MiXCR, one entry per CDR3 protein. The sample yields fewer than 20,000 distinct CDR3 sequences, 35% to 50% seen once. The sequence came from a human donor who had recovered from COVID-19. The material was CD4+ T cells from blood, cultured in vitro, obtained before SARS-CoV-2 vaccination. The V and J genes are TRBV19 and TRBJ1-6, with 8 bases lining up with TRBD1. CDR3 bases: TGTGCCAGTAGTGAAACGACAGGGGATAATTCACCCCTCCACTTT. It is translated as CASSETTGDNSPLHF.